The present T cell receptor beta chain was sequenced within a study of cytomegalovirus exposure and HLA in healthy donors. As concerns this clone: Its antigen is still unknown.

Regarding the study as a whole: Later, an analysis found that TCR clusters from the first cohort tended to co-occur in the 120 validation repertoires. In vitro work confirmed that a few CMV-associated chains recognize CMV antigens.

The table came from immunoSEQ multiplex PCR; TCRdb's copy has only in-frame clones and leaves some out. Altogether fewer than 150,000 clones are present, around nine tenths being singletons, with the ten largest covering around 8%. The sequenced sample was PBMCs. The sequence was obtained from a woman between 18 and 30 years old in good health and CMV-seropositive.

Here the CDR3 DNA reads TGTGCCACCAGCAGAGCTTATAGGGGGAAGGATGGCTACACCTTC. Amino acid sequence: CATSRAYRGKDGYTF. The chain recombines TRBV15 with TRBJ1-2; D might be TRBD1 (6 bases). The CDR3 runs 15 residues. Germline loops: CDR1 LNHNV, CDR2 YYDKDF (reference sequence). The V end lost 1 base, the J end lost 6 bases, and 15 bases lay between the germline ends.